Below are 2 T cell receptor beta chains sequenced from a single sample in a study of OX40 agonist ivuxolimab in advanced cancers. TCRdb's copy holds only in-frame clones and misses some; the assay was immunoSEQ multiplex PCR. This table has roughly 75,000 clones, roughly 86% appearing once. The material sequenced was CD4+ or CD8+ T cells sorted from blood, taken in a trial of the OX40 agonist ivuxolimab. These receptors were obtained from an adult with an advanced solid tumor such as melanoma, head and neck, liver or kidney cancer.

CDR3 loop: CAWSFGLSRGEAFF. CDR3 coding DNA: TGTGCCTGGAGTTTTGGGCTCTCCAGAGGTGAAGCTTTCTTT. The chain is built from TRBV30 and TRBJ1-1; D is unclear. Trimming stripped 2 bases from V and 7 bases from J, with 17 bases between. This CDR3 comprises 14 residues. Germline CDR1 is GTSNPN and CDR2 is SVGIG (reference sequence).

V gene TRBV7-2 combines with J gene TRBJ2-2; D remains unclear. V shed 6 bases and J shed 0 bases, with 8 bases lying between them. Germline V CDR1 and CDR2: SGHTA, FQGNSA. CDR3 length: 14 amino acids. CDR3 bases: TGTGCCAGCAGTCTCCATTCGAACACCGGGGAGCTGTTTTTT. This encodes CASSLHSNTGELFF.